The clone carrying this TCR beta chain was observed many times. No antigen is known for it. The sample comes from a study of spatial heterogeneity in lung cancer. Study overall: Each distinct TCR and UMI combination averaged more than ten appearances in raw reads. Findings of the study overall: Compared with follow-up, resection was when ubiquitous expanded tumor TCRs appeared in blood more.

The CDR3 is made up of 15 amino acids. J gave up 4 bases and V 1 base, and 3 bases lay outside the gene matches. The presence of a unique molecular identifier marked each TCR cDNA molecule. TCRdb reanalysed the 5' RACE reads using MiXCR and keeps one entry per CDR3 protein. The sample lists about 56,000 distinct CDR3 sequences; 8% to 9% were seen once. Time point denoted: sample taken at primary tumor resection. No cell sorting; template was whole RNA from tumor, lung tissue or PBMC. Donors were fewer than 90 untreated early-stage non-small cell lung cancer patients. This TCR derives from a female donor with early-stage non-small cell lung cancer. The sequences come from PBMCs, collected at surgery. The chain couples TRBV12-3 or TRBV12-4 to TRBJ2-3; 9 bases align to TRBD1. CDR3 loop: CASSLGDRDSDTQYF. The CDR3 DNA is TGTGCCAGCAGTTTAGGGGACAGGGATTCAGATACGCAGTATTTT.